A selection of T cell receptor beta chains follows, all from one sample in a study of Ad26.COV2.S vaccination and SARS-CoV-2 variants. Clones were sequenced by immunoSEQ multiplex PCR, and TCRdb holds only the in-frame ones, with some missing. The sample shows roughly 500,000 clones, 70% to 90% of them seen only once. Sample: peripheral blood, taken in a trial of Ad26.COV2.S vaccine versus placebo. These TCRs come from a person between 18 and 59 years old who received the Ad26.COV2.S COVID-19 vaccine or a placebo. Both conserved end residues are part of each CDR3. Each record gives: D gene, clone size, J gene, V gene, CDR3 DNA, CDR3 protein. D genes are given only for firm matches. The size field is filled for only some rows; it gives once, few, many or a size class.

D gene: .
clone size: .
J gene: TRBJ1-2
V gene: TRBV30
CDR3 DNA: TGTGCCTGGCGGTTAGGCCTCTCTGGCTACACCTTC
CDR3 protein: CAWRLGLSGYTF

D gene: TRBD1
clone size: .
J gene: TRBJ2-1
V gene: TRBV9
CDR3 DNA: TGTGCCAGCAGCCCAGCGGGGACAGGGGCTTACAATGAGCAGTTCTTC
CDR3 protein: CASSPAGTGAYNEQFF

D gene: .
clone size: .
J gene: TRBJ2-5
V gene: TRBV4-3
CDR3 DNA: TGCGCCAGCAGCCAAGGATCAGAGGGGACCCAGTACTTC
CDR3 protein: CASSQGSEGTQYF

D gene: .
clone size: few
J gene: TRBJ2-7
V gene: TRBV25-1
CDR3 DNA: TGTGCCAGTGCCTTCGGAGGGTACGAGCAGTACTTC
CDR3 protein: CASAFGGYEQYF

D gene: .
clone size: .
J gene: TRBJ2-5
V gene: TRBV11-2
CDR3 DNA: TGTGCCAGCAGCTTAGGGGGGACGGAGAGAGAGACCCAGTACTTC
CDR3 protein: CASSLGGTERETQYF

D gene: .
clone size: .
J gene: TRBJ2-5
V gene: TRBV28
CDR3 DNA: TGTGCCAGCAGTTCCCGGATTAAGGGTTGGACCCAGTACTTC
CDR3 protein: CASSSRIKGWTQYF

D gene: TRBD1
clone size: once
J gene: TRBJ1-2
V gene: TRBV7-6
CDR3 DNA: TGTGCCAGCAGCTTAATAATTGGTGACAGGGCCAACTATGGCTACACCTTC
CDR3 protein: CASSLIIGDRANYGYTF

D gene: .
clone size: .
J gene: TRBJ2-1
V gene: TRBV19
CDR3 DNA: TGTGCCAGTAGTATCTGGAATGAGCAGTTCTTC
CDR3 protein: CASSIWNEQFF

D gene: TRBD2
clone size: .
J gene: TRBJ2-1
V gene: TRBV9
CDR3 DNA: TGTGCCAGCAGCGTAACCGGGACTAGCGAATACAATGAGCAGTTCTTC
CDR3 protein: CASSVTGTSEYNEQFF

D gene: TRBD1
clone size: many
J gene: TRBJ1-3
V gene: TRBV11-2
CDR3 DNA: TGTGCCAGCAGCTTACACGCAGGGGGTCTCTCTGGAAACACCATATATTTT
CDR3 protein: CASSLHAGGLSGNTIYF

D gene: TRBD1
clone size: .
J gene: TRBJ2-6
V gene: TRBV19
CDR3 DNA: TGTGCCAGTAGTACCACAGGGGGCTCTGGGGCCAACGTCCTGACTTTC
CDR3 protein: CASSTTGGSGANVLTF

D gene: .
clone size: .
J gene: TRBJ2-3
V gene: TRBV7-3
CDR3 DNA: TGTGCCAGCAGCCCCGCCCACCCCACAGATACGCAGTATTTT
CDR3 protein: CASSPAHPTDTQYF

D gene: TRBD1
clone size: .
J gene: TRBJ2-7
V gene: TRBV7-2
CDR3 DNA: TGTGCCAGCAGCTCTTCGACAGGGATCACCTACGAGCAGTACTTC
CDR3 protein: CASSSSTGITYEQYF

D gene: .
clone size: .
J gene: TRBJ1-2
V gene: TRBV29-1
CDR3 DNA: TGCAGCGTTGGGGGGGGAGCGAACTATGGCTACACCTTC
CDR3 protein: CSVGGGANYGYTF

D gene: .
clone size: once
J gene: TRBJ2-3
V gene: TRBV2
CDR3 DNA: TGTGCCAGCAAAGGTCAGGCCTCTCGAGGAGATACGCAGTATTTT
CDR3 protein: CASKGQASRGDTQYF

D gene: TRBD2
clone size: .
J gene: TRBJ2-7
V gene: TRBV30
CDR3 DNA: TGTGCCTGGAGTACTAGCGGGAGGGCCGTGGTCGAGCAGTACTTC
CDR3 protein: CAWSTSGRAVVEQYF

D gene: .
clone size: .
J gene: TRBJ2-2
V gene: TRBV29-1
CDR3 DNA: TGCAGCGTTGATGTGGGTGCCACCGGGGAGCTGTTTTTT
CDR3 protein: CSVDVGATGELFF

D gene: .
clone size: .
J gene: TRBJ2-3
V gene: TRBV11-1
CDR3 DNA: TGTGCCAGCAGCTTAGCGCGCCAGGGAAGCACAGATACGCAGTATTTT
CDR3 protein: CASSLARQGSTDTQYF

D gene: .
clone size: .
J gene: TRBJ2-3
V gene: TRBV28
CDR3 DNA: TGTGCCAGCAGTCGCACAGATACGCAGTATTTT
CDR3 protein: CASSRTDTQYF

D gene: .
clone size: once
J gene: TRBJ2-7
V gene: TRBV10-1
CDR3 DNA: TGCGCCAGCAGTGGGAGGAGGCAAAACGAGCAGTACTTC
CDR3 protein: CASSGRRQNEQYF

D gene: .
clone size: .
J gene: TRBJ2-1
V gene: TRBV18
CDR3 DNA: TGTGCCAGCTCACCGGGTAGCGGAGAGGGAAATGAGCAGTTCTTC
CDR3 protein: CASSPGSGEGNEQFF